The 27 T cell receptor beta chains below all came from one sample that was sequenced in a study of patients and donors after allogeneic stem cell transplantation. One entry per CDR3 protein, called by TCRdb with MiXCR from the RT-PCR reads. The profile shows roughly 230,000 distinct CDR3 sequences, 13% to 15% of them singletons. Sample: blood, either unsorted or a sorted T cell fraction (not recorded which). These receptor sequences come from a human donor who was either an allogeneic HSCT recipient or a stem cell or donor lymphocyte infusion donor (not recorded which). It is not recorded whose cells these are; they may come from a transplant donor.

CDR3 nucleotide sequence: TGTGCCATCGCCGGACAGGGAGAGTCAAATGAGCAGTTCTTC. This gives the protein CAIAGQGESNEQFF. This chain joins TRBV10-3 and TRBJ2-1, with TRBD1 matching over 8 bases. Germline loops: CDR1 ENHRY, CDR2 SYGVKD. The CDR3 sequence is 14 residues long. The trim removed 8 bases at V and 7 bases at J, leaving 10 bases unmatched.

This clonotype is medium-sized. The CDR3 here is CRGLGQGAPDTQYF. The CDR3 DNA reads TGCAGGGGCCTAGGGCAGGGGGCCCCAGATACGCAGTATTTT. This chain connects TRBV20-1 to TRBJ2-3; 8 bases map to TRBD1. In germline, CDR1 is DFQATT, CDR2 SNEGSKA (reference sequence). The CDR3 covers 14 residues.

This clonotype appeared a few times. The chain joins TRBV9 to TRBJ1-3, with unresolved D. CDR3 size: 13 residues. From germline, CDR1 is SGDLS and CDR2 YYNGEE. Trimming left V 3 bases short and J 4 bases short, with 8 bases between. CDR3 DNA: TGTGCCAGCAGCGGAGGTCAAGGAAACACCATATATTTT. Translating gives CASSGGQGNTIYF.

At least ten counts were recorded for this clonotype. This rearrangement joins TRBV19 to TRBJ1-1, with D possibly TRBD1 on 5 matching bases. V was cut by 7 bases and J by 11 bases, with 14 bases left in between. This CDR3 has 11 amino acids. Germline CDR1 is LNHDA and CDR2 is SQIVND (reference sequence). This CDR3 is CASKGGAGAFF. CDR3 DNA: TGTGCCAGTAAAGGTGGGGCTGGGGCTTTCTTT.

This clonotype was recorded many times. The chain carries TRBV9 and TRBJ2-5; D unclear. The V and J ends lost 0 bases and 9 bases respectively, with 9 bases between them. The CDR3 spans 12 residues. Germline-derived CDR1 and CDR2 are SGDLS and YYNGEE. Here the CDR3 DNA reads TGTGCCAGCAGCGTAGGTTCAACTGCCCAGTACTTC. Encoded protein: CASSVGSTAQYF.

The table lists this clonotype with a few counts. The V and J genes are TRBV7-9 and TRBJ1-1; D call uncertain. Germline V lookup: CDR1 SEHNR, CDR2 FQNEAQ (reference sequence). The CDR3 runs to 12 residues. Deletions cut 2 bases from V and 11 bases from J, with 12 bases between. This chain's CDR3 is CASSLSTGLAFF. The DNA of the CDR3 is TGTGCCAGCAGCTTAAGTACGGGGTTGGCTTTCTTT.

This clonotype was counted a few times. A junction boundary mismatches the germline segment, possibly from a read error. The rearrangement uses TRBV5-1 and TRBJ1-1; TRBD1 matches 9 bases. The germline V gene encodes CDR1 SGHRS and CDR2 YFSETQ. This CDR3 comprises 15 residues. In DNA form, the CDR3 reads TGCGCCAGCAGAAAAGGGACAGGGCCGAACATTGAAGCTTTCTTT. Residues: CASRKGTGPNIEAFF.

CDR3 in amino acids: CATRHRAAGELFF. The CDR3 DNA reads TGTGCCACCAGGCACAGGGCGGCCGGGGAGCTGTTTTTT. The J gene is TRBJ2-2, the V gene TRBV24-1; a weak D match, TRBD1 (6 bases). The CDR3 runs to 13 residues. The V gene lost 7 bases and the J gene lost 6 bases, with 11 bases spanning the gap. The germline gives CDR1 KGHDR, CDR2 SFDVKD.

The chain couples TRBV24-1 to TRBJ2-1; the D is unclear. The CDR3 loop spans 13 amino acids. CDR1 and CDR2 from the germline V gene are KGHDR and SFDVKD. The V gene lost 8 bases and the J gene lost 7 bases, with 14 bases spanning the gap. DNA of the CDR3: TGTGCCACCACCCGGAGTAGTGAGAATGAGCAGTTCTTC. It is translated as CATTRSSENEQFF.

This clonotype was recorded many times. The genes are TRBV12-3 or TRBV12-4 and TRBJ1-5; 7 bases are shared with TRBD1. V dropped 6 bases and J dropped 1; count of bases not matched to a gene: 3. This CDR3 is 14 amino acids long. In nucleotides, the CDR3 is TGTGCCAGCAGGGGACAGATAAGCAATCAGCCCCAGCATTTT. Translation: CASRGQISNQPQHF.

V is TRBV4-2 and J is TRBJ2-7, with D unclear. Germline CDR1 is LGHNA and CDR2 is YNFKEQ. The CDR3 runs 15 residues. Trimming removed 0 bases at V and 3 bases at J, with 12 bases between. This CDR3 reads CASSQDNAGRYEQYF. In DNA form, the CDR3 reads TGTGCCAGCAGCCAAGACAACGCAGGTCGCTACGAGCAGTACTTC.

This clonotype was picked up many times. The chain uses TRBV7-2 and TRBJ1-2; D is uncertain. The CDR3 is 15 amino acids. CDR1 and CDR2 from the germline V gene are SGHTA and FQGNSA. V was shortened by 1 base and J by 7 bases, with 16 bases between the two germline ends. CDR3 DNA sequence: TGTGCCAGCAGCTTAGGTGGACGGATTCTGGGTGGCTACACCTTC. It translates to CASSLGGRILGGYTF.

This clonotype appeared a few times. The chain carries TRBV7-3 and TRBJ2-2; 8 nucleotides line up with TRBD2. Trimming removed 4 bases from V and 8 bases from J; junction bases left unmatched: 6. The CDR3 has 14 residues. Germline CDR1 reads SGHTA; CDR2 reads FQGTGA. The CDR3 loop reads CASSSRTGGGELFF. The CDR3 DNA is TGTGCCAGCAGCTCCAGGACGGGAGGGGGGGAGCTGTTTTTT.

This rearrangement joins TRBV5-6 to TRBJ2-5; D could derive from TRBD1 or TRBD2 (5 bases each). The CDR3 runs to 15 residues. V lost 4 bases and J lost 5, with 18 bases in between. CDR1 is SGHDT, CDR2 YYEEEE, per germline. The CDR3 spells CASSTAGQGSETQYF. CDR3 coding DNA: TGTGCCAGCAGCACCGCGGGCCAGGGAAGTGAGACCCAGTACTTC.

In this sample, this clonotype turned up many times. The V and J genes are TRBV20-1 and TRBJ2-7; tentative D call: TRBD1 (6 bases). Germline CDR1 reads DFQATT; CDR2 reads SNEGSKA (reference sequence). This CDR3 spans 13 amino acids. V dropped 6 bases and J dropped 6 bases, with 18 bases sitting between them. DNA of the CDR3: TGCAGTGCCCGACAGGACCAACGGCCCGAGCAGTACTTC. Translation gives CSARQDQRPEQYF.

This clonotype was detected many times. The chain joins TRBV20-1 to TRBJ2-7; D call uncertain. The V end was cut by 2 bases, the J end by 0 bases, with 11 bases between. Germline V lookup: CDR1 DFQATT, CDR2 SNEGSKA (reference sequence). This CDR3 has 14 amino acids. CDR3 DNA sequence: TGCAGTGCTAGACCAATGGGAAACTCCTACGAGCAGTACTTC. Translated, it gives CSARPMGNSYEQYF.

The genes are TRBV5-1 and TRBJ2-3; D is perhaps TRBD1 (5 bases). Germline V lookup: CDR1 SGHRS, CDR2 YFSETQ. The CDR3 totals 14 residues. V lost 3 bases, J lost 7 bases, and 15 bases lay in between. The CDR3 protein is CASSSPDISNTQYF. CDR3 in DNA: TGCGCCAGCAGCTCGCCGGACATTTCCAATACGCAGTATTTT.

Many counts were recorded for this clonotype. The V gene is TRBV7-8, the J gene TRBJ1-6, with 9 bases fitting TRBD1. V lost 3 bases and J lost 7; bases outside the gene matches: 7. The CDR3 sequence is 16 residues long. CDR1 is SGHVS and CDR2 is FQNEAQ in the germline V gene. The CDR3 loop is CASSFAGTGYNSPLHF. The DNA for the CDR3 is TGTGCCAGCAGCTTCGCCGGGACAGGGTACAATTCACCCCTCCACTTT.

This rearrangement joins TRBV4-3 to TRBJ1-2; D gene uncertain. The length of the CDR3 is 14 residues. Germline V gene sequence: CDR1 LGHNA, CDR2 YSLEER. The V end was cut by 0 bases, the J end by 8 bases, with 13 bases between. As DNA, the CDR3 is TGCGCCAGCAGCCAAGAGGGCAGAGTAGGAGGCTACACCTTC. It specifies CASSQEGRVGGYTF.

CDR3 bases: TGCAGTTCAGGGTTAGGGGAAGAGACCCAGTACTTC. Its translation is CSSGLGEETQYF. The chain employs TRBV20-1 and TRBJ2-5; D is perhaps TRBD1 (5 bases). This CDR3 spans 12 amino acids. Trimming pared 8 bases from V and 3 bases from J, leaving 13 bases between. Germline V gene sequence: CDR1 DFQATT, CDR2 SNEGSKA (reference sequence).

V is TRBV5-1 and J is TRBJ2-2; perhaps TRBD1 as D (7 bases). V was trimmed by 0 bases and J by 3 bases, leaving 18 bases between them. CDR3 length equals 18 residues. Germline assignment: CDR1 SGHRS and CDR2 YFSETQ. This chain's CDR3 is CASSLVGGGTVYTGELFF. The CDR3 nucleotides read TGCGCCAGCAGCTTGGTCGGGGGCGGGACAGTTTACACCGGGGAGCTGTTTTTT.

This clonotype was seen repeatedly, ten times or more. CDR3 protein: CSVAGQSSGANVLTF. In DNA form, the CDR3 reads TGCAGCGTGGCTGGACAGAGCTCTGGGGCCAACGTCCTGACTTTC. The rearrangement links TRBV29-1 to TRBJ2-6, with D possibly matching TRBD1 (6 bases). Germline V gives CDR1 SQVTM, CDR2 ANQGSEA. This CDR3 spans 15 amino acids. V was pared by 6 bases and J by 0 bases, with 12 bases between.

This clonotype came up a few times. DNA for the CDR3: TGTGCCAGCAGTGAATCCACAGTTAACTATGGCTACACCTTC. Residues: CASSESTVNYGYTF. The gene calls are TRBV25-1 and TRBJ1-2; D not certain. Deletions cut 1 base from V and 1 base from J, with 7 bases between. The germline V gene encodes CDR1 MGHDK and CDR2 SYGVNS. The CDR3 is made up of 14 amino acids.

This clonotype was picked up a small number of times. J is TRBJ2-7 and V is TRBV7-9; 11 bases map to TRBD1. From germline, CDR1 is SEHNR and CDR2 FQNEAQ (reference sequence). The CDR3 consists of 13 residues. With 5 bases clipped from V and 5 bases from J, the junction kept 2 bases outside the gene matches. The CDR3 spells CASSPDRGHEQYF. DNA of the CDR3: TGTGCCAGCAGCCCGGACAGGGGGCACGAGCAGTACTTC.

This clonotype has more than one count but fewer than ten. The genes are TRBV20-1 and TRBJ2-1; tentatively, D is TRBD1 or TRBD2 (5 bases each). Per germline, CDR1 DFQATT and CDR2 SNEGSKA (reference sequence). Trimming pared 7 bases from V and 7 bases from J, leaving 14 bases between. This CDR3 has 12 amino acids. The CDR3 region is CSGGAVLNEQFF. As DNA, the CDR3 is TGCAGTGGAGGGGCCGTTTTGAATGAGCAGTTCTTC.

This clonotype was counted only a few times. J is TRBJ2-4 and V is TRBV21-1. TRBV21-1 is a pseudogene. The CDR3 is 15 residues long. The CDR3, as DNA: TGTGCCAGCAGAAGTCAGACGCTAGCCAAAAACATTCAGTACTTC. It specifies CASRSQTLAKNIQYF.

This clonotype was seen more than once but under ten times. CDR3 sequence: CSARDPRGAADTQYF. The CDR3 bases are TGCAGTGCTAGAGATCCCAGGGGGGCGGCAGATACGCAGTATTTT. This rearrangement joins TRBV20-1 to TRBJ2-3; D may be TRBD1 (7 bases). This CDR3 has 15 residues. Germline assignment: CDR1 DFQATT and CDR2 SNEGSKA (reference sequence). V dropped 0 bases and J dropped 4 bases, with 14 bases sitting between them.